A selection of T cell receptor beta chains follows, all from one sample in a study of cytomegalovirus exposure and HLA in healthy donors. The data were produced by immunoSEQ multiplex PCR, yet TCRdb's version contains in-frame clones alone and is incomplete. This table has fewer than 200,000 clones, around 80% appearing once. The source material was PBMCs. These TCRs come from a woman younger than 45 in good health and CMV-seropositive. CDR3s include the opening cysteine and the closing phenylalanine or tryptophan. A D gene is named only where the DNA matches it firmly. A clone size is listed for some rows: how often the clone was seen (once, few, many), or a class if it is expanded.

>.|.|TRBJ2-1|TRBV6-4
CASSDTGTNEQFF
TGTGCCAGCAGTGACACCGGGACAAATGAGCAGTTCTTC
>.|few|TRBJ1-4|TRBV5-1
CASSLTVTTNEKLFF
TGCGCCAGCAGCTTAACAGTAACAACTAATGAAAAACTGTTTTTT
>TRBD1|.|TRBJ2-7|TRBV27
CASSPTGQAYYEQYF
TGTGCCAGCAGTCCGACCGGACAGGCATATTACGAGCAGTACTTC
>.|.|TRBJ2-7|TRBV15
CATSRARQGNPSSYEQYF
TGTGCCACCAGCAGAGCCCGTCAGGGAAACCCAAGCTCCTACGAGCAGTACTTC
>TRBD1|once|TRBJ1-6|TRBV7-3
CASSLRQGNSPLHF
TGTGCCAGCAGCTTAAGACAGGGGAATTCACCCCTCCACTTT
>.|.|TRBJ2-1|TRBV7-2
CASSLFPGNEQFF
TGTGCCAGCAGCTTATTCCCAGGGAATGAGCAGTTCTTC
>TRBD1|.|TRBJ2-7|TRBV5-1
CASSFLTPLLSGQGAFEQYF
TGCGCCAGCAGCTTTCTCACCCCCCTACTTTCGGGACAGGGGGCGTTCGAGCAGTACTTC
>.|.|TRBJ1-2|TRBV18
CASSPRRGPGDGNGYTF
TGTGCCAGCTCACCACGACGGGGCCCGGGGGATGGGAACGGCTACACCTTC
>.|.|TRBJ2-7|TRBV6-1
CASSEIQDYEQYF
TGTGCCAGCAGTGAAATACAGGACTACGAGCAGTACTTC
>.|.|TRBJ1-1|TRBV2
CASPNRVTRNTEAFF
TGTGCCAGTCCTAACAGAGTAACAAGGAACACTGAAGCTTTCTTT
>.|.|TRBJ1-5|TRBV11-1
CARRKKGEFTTNSNQPQHF
TGTGCCAGACGAAAAAAGGGGGAGTTTACTACTAATAGCAATCAGCCCCAGCATTTT
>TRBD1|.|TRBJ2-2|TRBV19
CASSNQGATGELFF
TGTGCCAGTAGTAACCAGGGGGCCACCGGGGAGCTGTTTTTT
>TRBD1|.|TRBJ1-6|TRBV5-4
CASSLETGYRSPLHF
TGTGCCAGCAGCTTGGAGACAGGGTACAGGTCACCCCTCCACTTT
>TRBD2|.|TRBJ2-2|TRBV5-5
CASSLRLAGAGELFF
TGTGCCAGCAGCTTGAGGCTAGCGGGGGCCGGGGAGCTGTTTTTT
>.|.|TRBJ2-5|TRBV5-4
CASSLEVGVGETQYF
TGTGCCAGCAGCTTAGAGGTCGGGGTAGGGGAGACCCAGTACTTC
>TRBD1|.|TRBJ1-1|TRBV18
CASSSYLTGVTEAFF
TGTGCCAGCTCATCGTATTTAACAGGGGTCACTGAAGCTTTCTTT
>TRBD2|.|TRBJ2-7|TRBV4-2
CASSRRGESYEQYF
TGTGCCAGCAGCCGGCGGGGGGAGTCCTACGAGCAGTACTTC
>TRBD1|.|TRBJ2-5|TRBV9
CASSVGRGLGETQYF
TGTGCCAGCAGCGTGGGCAGGGGGCTAGGGGAGACCCAGTACTTC
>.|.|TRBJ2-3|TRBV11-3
CASSSDSGAGNTQYF
TGTGCCAGCAGCTCCGATAGCGGAGCCGGGAATACGCAGTATTTT
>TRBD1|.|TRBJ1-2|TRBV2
CASSEAHRGDGYTF
TGTGCCAGCAGTGAAGCCCACAGGGGAGATGGCTACACCTTC
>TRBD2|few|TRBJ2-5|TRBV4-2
CASSQGIAGDLGETQYF
TGTGCCAGCAGCCAAGGGATAGCGGGGGACCTTGGGGAGACCCAGTACTTC
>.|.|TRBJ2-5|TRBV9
CASSVGQAGQETQYF
TGTGCCAGCAGCGTAGGTCAGGCTGGGCAAGAGACCCAGTACTTC
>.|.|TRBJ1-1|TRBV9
CASSVGRGGTEAFF
TGTGCCAGCAGCGTAGGGAGGGGAGGCACTGAAGCTTTCTTT
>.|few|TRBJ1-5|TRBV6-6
CASRDQGGDSNQPQHF
TGTGCCAGCAGAGACCAGGGAGGAGATAGCAATCAGCCCCAGCATTTT
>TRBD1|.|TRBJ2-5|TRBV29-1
CSINRTGVVETQYF
TGCAGCATAAACCGGACAGGGGTAGTGGAGACCCAGTACTTC
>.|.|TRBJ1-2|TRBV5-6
CASRSGVGTRDGYTF
TGTGCCAGCAGATCAGGGGTCGGAACGAGGGATGGCTACACCTTC
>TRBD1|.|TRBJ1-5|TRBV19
CASNFGQGPNQPQHF
TGTGCCAGTAATTTCGGACAGGGGCCCAATCAGCCCCAGCATTTT
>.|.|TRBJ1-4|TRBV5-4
CASSLSGEKLFF
TGTGCCAGCAGCTTGTCAGGGGAAAAACTGTTTTTT